This is a list of T cell receptor beta chains from one sample in a study of T cell responses to AZD1222 COVID-19 vaccine. The assay was immunoSEQ multiplex PCR, and TCRdb's table has in-frame clones only and misses some. The top ten hold about 3.5% of the sample, which has roughly 190,000 clones, about 89% seen once. The sample was peripheral blood, taken 28 days after the second AZD1222 dose. All receptors come from an adult who received the AZD1222 COVID-19 vaccine. The CDR3 runs from the conserved cysteine through the conserved F or W. The D gene is left open where the match is weak. Clone size is shown for a subset of rows, as once, few, many or a class of expanded clone.

V	J	size	D	DNA	CDR3
TRBV3-1/TRBV3-2	TRBJ1-2	few	NA	TGTGCCAGCAGCCAACGGGGGGCCTATGGCTACACCTTC	CASSQRGAYGYTF
TRBV2	TRBJ1-2	NA	TRBD1	TGTGCCAGCGGGCTTTTTCAACAGGGGATAGATGGCTACACCTTC	CASGLFQQGIDGYTF
TRBV28	TRBJ1-3	NA	NA	TGTGCCAGCAGTTCCTCAACATCCAGGGTCTCTGGAAACACCATATATTTT	CASSSSTSRVSGNTIYF
TRBV5-1	TRBJ1-1	NA	TRBD1	TGCGCCAGCAGCCAGACAGGGCTTTACACTGAAGCTTTCTTT	CASSQTGLYTEAFF
TRBV9	TRBJ2-7	NA	NA	TGTGCCAGCAGCGTAGGACAGAGTCAGTCCTACGAGCAGTACTTC	CASSVGQSQSYEQYF
TRBV5-1	TRBJ1-2	NA	NA	TGCGCCAGCAGCATGGACAGTAACTATGGCTACACCTTC	CASSMDSNYGYTF
TRBV6-5	TRBJ1-2	NA	NA	TGTGCCAGCAGTTACTCGGGACAACTGACTAACTATGGCTACACCTTC	CASSYSGQLTNYGYTF
TRBV18	TRBJ1-6	NA	NA	TGTGCCAGCTCACCAGGGGGCGGGTCACCCCTCCACTTT	CASSPGGGSPLHF
TRBV24-1	TRBJ2-3	once	NA	TGTGCCACCAGTGATTTGGGGAGCGGAGGCTTCACAGATACGCAGTATTTT	CATSDLGSGGFTDTQYF
TRBV11-2	TRBJ1-5	NA	NA	TGTGCCAGCAGCTTAATATTCGCCCCAGATCAGCCCCAGCATTTT	CASSLIFAPDQPQHF
TRBV11-3	TRBJ1-5	NA	TRBD1	TGTGCCAGCAGCCGAGTCGGGACAGGGAATCGGGGTCAGCCCCAGCATTTT	CASSRVGTGNRGQPQHF
TRBV6-2/TRBV6-3	TRBJ1-5	NA	NA	TGTGCCAGCAGCCCCCGTTTCTCCATGGACAATCAGCCCCAGCATTTT	CASSPRFSMDNQPQHF
TRBV6-2/TRBV6-3	TRBJ1-1	NA	NA	TGTGCCAGCAGTCGCGACGGGAACACTGAAGCTTTCTTT	CASSRDGNTEAFF
TRBV15	TRBJ2-7	NA	NA	TGTGCCACCAGCAGAACCTGGGGGGTAGACTACGAGCAGTACTTC	CATSRTWGVDYEQYF
TRBV11-2	TRBJ1-1	once	NA	TGTGCCAGCAGCCTCCCACTGGGCACTGAAGCTTTCTTT	CASSLPLGTEAFF
TRBV27	TRBJ2-1	NA	NA	TGTGCCAGCCGTGAGTGGGGCAATGAGCAGTTCTTC	CASREWGNEQFF
TRBV5-4	TRBJ2-2	NA	TRBD2	TGTGCCAGCAGCCCCGGACTAGCGGGAGCCAGGACCGGGGAGCTGTTTTTT	CASSPGLAGARTGELFF
TRBV12-5	TRBJ2-1	NA	TRBD2	TGTGCTAGTGGTTTGGGGCTAGCGGGTGACAATGAGCAGTTCTTC	CASGLGLAGDNEQFF